The T cell receptor (beta chain) under discussion was sequenced for a study of early T cells in non-severe SARS-CoV-2 infection. Unique molecular identifiers were attached to individual cDNA molecules. TCRdb processed the 5' RACE reads anew with MiXCR; each CDR3 protein has one entry. The repertoire holds around 58,000 distinct CDR3 sequences, with 12% as singletons. This clonotype was recorded many times. What was sequenced was whole blood. This receptor was obtained from an adult who was a healthcare worker with PCR-confirmed SARS-CoV-2 infection or an uninfected control (not recorded which).

In DNA form, the CDR3 reads TGCAGTGCTAGATACAGCTATGGCTACACCTTC. Translating it yields CSARYSYGYTF. This rearrangement joins TRBV20-1 to TRBJ1-2, with D uncertain. CDR3 length equals 11 residues. V was trimmed by 2 bases and J by 4 bases, leaving 5 bases between them. Germline-derived CDR1 and CDR2 are DFQATT and SNEGSKA (reference sequence).